This is a list of T cell receptor beta chains from one sample in a study of HIV-infected patients and healthy controls. From the 5' RACE reads, TCRdb called clonotypes with MiXCR, one entry per CDR3 protein. This sample has 20,000 to 30,000 distinct CDR3 sequences, with approximately 9% found just once. Specimen: blood. The receptor set was obtained from an adult in good health. Both conserved end residues are part of each CDR3. The D gene is left open where the match is weak. Clone size is given for some rows only: seen once, a few or many times, or a class if the clone is expanded.

cdr3_nt | cdr3_aa | clone_size | cdr3_length | d_call | j_call | v_call
TGTGCCAGCAGCTTAGACCCAGGGAGTACGAGAGCCAAAAACATTCAGTACTTC | CASSLDPGSTRAKNIQYF | many | 18 | . | TRBJ2-4 | TRBV7-2
TGTGCCACCAGTGATTTGCGGGGGCCAGCAGATACGCAGTATTTT | CATSDLRGPADTQYF | many | 15 | . | TRBJ2-3 | TRBV24-1
TGTGCCAGCAGGGGAGGCAGCTCCTACGAGCAGTACTTC | CASRGGSSYEQYF | many | 13 | . | TRBJ2-7 | TRBV6-5
TGCAGTGCTAGAGATTCGGACAGGGTCGCGGCGAATGAGCAGTTCTTC | CSARDSDRVAANEQFF | once | 16 | TRBD1 | TRBJ2-1 | TRBV20-1
TGCAGTGCTAAGCCGGGCCCCGGGGGCGAGCAGTACTTC | CSAKPGPGGEQYF | medium-sized | 13 | . | TRBJ2-7 | TRBV20-1
TGTGCCAGCACCCTCGGGGGGGTCCCAGATACGCAGTATTTT | CASTLGGVPDTQYF | . | 14 | TRBD2 | TRBJ2-3 | TRBV12-3/TRBV12-4
TGTGCCAGCAGCTTCGGCGTTGACAGTACCACAGATACGCAGTATTTT | CASSFGVDSTTDTQYF | many | 16 | . | TRBJ2-3 | TRBV5-6
TGTGCCAGCAGCACCGGGGCTTTCGGGGAGCTGTTTTTT | CASSTGAFGELFF | few | 13 | . | TRBJ2-2 | TRBV7-9
TGTGCCAGCAGCTTAGGGGCGACAGCGAACACTGAAGCTTTCTTT | CASSLGATANTEAFF | many | 15 | . | TRBJ1-1 | TRBV7-9
TGTGCCAGCAGCTTGGGAAAGCAGGGGGCCAAAAACATTCAGTACTTC | CASSLGKQGAKNIQYF | few | 16 | . | TRBJ2-4 | TRBV5-8
TGTGCCAGCAGCTCAAGGCGCTCTAGCACAGATACGCAGTATTTT | CASSSRRSSTDTQYF | many | 15 | . | TRBJ2-3 | TRBV7-9
TGCGCCAGCAGCTTGGCAGTAGGCAGCCCCTACGAGCAGTACTTC | CASSLAVGSPYEQYF | many | 15 | . | TRBJ2-7 | TRBV5-1
TGTGCCAGCAGCTTGGAGACTACGGGACAGGGACTCTCCCAAGAGACCCAGTACTTC | CASSLETTGQGLSQETQYF | . | 19 | TRBD1 | TRBJ2-5 | TRBV5-4
TGTGCCAGCAGCTCCGGACAGGGTGAGACCCAGTACTTC | CASSSGQGETQYF | many | 13 | TRBD1 | TRBJ2-5 | TRBV7-8
TGCGCCAGCGCCCCAGGGGGCGCAGGAGGCACAGATACGCAGTATTTT | CASAPGGAGGTDTQYF | many | 16 | TRBD1 | TRBJ2-3 | TRBV5-1
TGTGCCAGCAGCTTAGACCGGTCGGGCTACACCTTC | CASSLDRSGYTF | many | 12 | . | TRBJ1-2 | TRBV7-2
TGCGCCAGCAGCCAGGAAATCGGTCCGACTGAAGCTTTCTTT | CASSQEIGPTEAFF | . | 14 | . | TRBJ1-1 | TRBV5-1
TGCGCCAGCAGCTTGGCCTCCGGCCCGAACACTGAAGCTTTCTTT | CASSLASGPNTEAFF | many | 15 | . | TRBJ1-1 | TRBV5-1